What follows are 32 T cell receptor beta chains derived from one specimen sequenced in a study of CD8 T cells in ankylosing spondylitis. For these receptors, no antigen is known. Findings of the study overall: About 8 highly homologous variants made up a TCR beta motif, and this motif appeared characteristic of ankylosing spondylitis blood.

TCRdb analysed the 5' RACE reads with MiXCR anew, one entry per CDR3 protein. In the table there are about 220,000 distinct CDR3 sequences, 6% to 8% of which are singletons. The source material was blood, either unsorted or a sorted T cell fraction (not recorded which). The receptors stem from a male donor with ankylosing spondylitis.

At least ten counts were recorded for this clonotype. This chain joins TRBV13 and TRBJ1-2, with unresolved D. Germline lookup yields CDR1 PRHDT and CDR2 FYEKMQ (reference sequence). V lost 5 bases, J lost 4 bases, and 14 bases lay in between. This CDR3 is 14 amino acids long. The CDR3 here is CASSLQRLGYGYTF. CDR3 DNA sequence: TGTGCCAGCAGCCTCCAAAGACTGGGCTATGGCTACACCTTC.

This clonotype was detected many times. The V and J genes are TRBV7-9 and TRBJ1-1; tentative D call: TRBD1 (6 bases). Looked up from germline, CDR1 is SEHNR and CDR2 is FQNEAQ (reference sequence). The CDR3 is made up of 12 amino acids. V lost 4 bases and J lost 7, with 10 bases in between. CDR3 residues: CASSSDSREAFF. Written as DNA, the CDR3 is TGTGCCAGCAGCTCGGACAGCCGTGAAGCTTTCTTT.

This clonotype was seen ten or more times. This chain uses TRBV4-2 with TRBJ2-7, with D hard to call. This CDR3 has 14 residues. CDR1 and CDR2 from the germline V gene are LGHNA and YNFKEQ. The ends were cut back, 0 bases at V and 2 bases at J, with 8 bases in the middle. The CDR3 is CASSQDYGPYEQYF. In DNA, the CDR3 is TGTGCCAGCAGCCAAGATTACGGGCCCTACGAGCAGTACTTC.

The rearrangement joins TRBV6-5 to TRBJ2-7; D is undetermined. CDR1 MNHEY and CDR2 SVGAGI come from the germline V gene. The CDR3 has 13 residues. V lost 2 bases and J 4 bases, leaving 9 bases between the germline ends. The CDR3 protein is CASSYRGKYEQYF. The CDR3 region has the DNA TGTGCCAGCAGTTACCGTGGGAAATACGAGCAGTACTTC.

There are a few counts of this clonotype. This chain connects TRBV28 to TRBJ2-7, with D maybe TRBD1 (5 bases). The V gene's germline CDR1 is MDHEN and CDR2 SYDVKM. This CDR3 contains 15 residues. V lost 5 bases and J 0 bases, leaving 14 bases between the germline ends. Here the CDR3 reads CASSTQTENSYEQYF. The CDR3 DNA reads TGTGCCAGCAGTACCCAGACAGAAAACTCCTACGAGCAGTACTTC. The whole variable domain, remainder taken from reference TRBV28 and TRBJ2-7, is DVKVTQSSRYLVKRTGEKVFLECVQDMDHENMFWYRQDPGLGLRLIYFSYDVKMKEKGDIPEGYSVSREKKERFSLILESASTNQTSMYLCASSTQTENSYEQYFGPGTRLTVT.

At least ten counts were recorded for this clonotype. V usage is TRBV5-6 and J usage is TRBJ1-5; D is unclear. The CDR3 sequence is 13 residues long. Trimming shortened V by 0 bases and J by 3 bases, and 4 bases separated the two germline ends. CDR1 and CDR2 from the germline V gene are SGHDT and YYEEEE. This CDR3 reads CASSLGDNQPQHF. For the CDR3, the DNA is TGTGCCAGCAGCTTGGGGGACAATCAGCCCCAGCATTTT.

The table lists this clonotype with many counts. The genes are TRBV20-1 and TRBJ2-7, with D possibly called TRBD1 or TRBD2 (5 bases each). In germline, CDR1 is DFQATT, CDR2 SNEGSKA (reference sequence). The V end was cut by 0 bases, the J end by 4 bases, with 16 bases between. The CDR3 is made up of 15 amino acids. CDR3 in DNA: TGCAGTGCTAGAGATTTCACAGGCTGGGAGTACGAGCAGTACTTC. This codes for CSARDFTGWEYEQYF.

To note about this clonotype: One junction end does not reproduce the germline sequence, and a read error may be involved. V and J are TRBV5-1 and TRBJ1-2; perhaps TRBD1 as D (5 bases). Germline values: CDR1 SGHRS, CDR2 YFSETQ. The CDR3 sequence is 15 residues long. Here the CDR3 DNA reads TGCGCCAGCAGCTTGGGAAGGGGAGCTAACTATTGCTACACCTTC. Translating it yields CASSLGRGANYCYTF.

This clonotype was recorded a few times. The V call is TRBV20-1, the J call TRBJ1-2, with 9 bases identical to TRBD1. The CDR3 consists of 13 residues. The germline CDR1 and CDR2 sequences are DFQATT and SNEGSKA (reference sequence). The ends lost 8 bases at V and 2 bases at J; junction bases unmatched: 6. The CDR3, as DNA: TGCAGTACGAGGACAGGGGACAACTATGGCTACACCTTC. This encodes CSTRTGDNYGYTF.

This clonotype came up many times. The V and J genes are TRBV10-3 and TRBJ1-5, with D possibly TRBD1 on 6 matching bases. Trimming took off 0 bases at V and 4 bases at J, with 13 bases between the two ends. The CDR3 extends over 16 amino acids. Germline V CDR1 and CDR2: ENHRY, SYGVKD. CDR3 amino acids: CAISESGKGGNQPQHF. The CDR3 DNA reads TGTGCCATCAGTGAGTCAGGGAAAGGGGGGAATCAGCCCCAGCATTTT.

At least ten counts were recorded for this clonotype. The J gene is TRBJ2-2, the V gene TRBV7-6; D is perhaps TRBD2 (5 bases). The CDR3 covers 14 residues. The V gene lost 4 bases and the J gene lost 5 bases, with 11 bases spanning the gap. Germline CDR1 and CDR2: SGHVS and FNYEAQ. DNA of the CDR3: TGTGCCAGCAGCTCGGAACTAGTAACCGGGGAGCTGTTTTTT. Translation gives CASSSELVTGELFF.

This clonotype was seen ten or more times. This CDR3 is CASRGQGHQPQHF. The CDR3 DNA is TGTGCCAGCAGGGGACAGGGACACCAGCCCCAGCATTTT. The V gene is TRBV12-3 or TRBV12-4, the J gene TRBJ1-5; 9 bases match TRBD1. V lost 6 bases, J lost 7 bases, and 4 bases stayed unmatched. The CDR3 is made up of 13 amino acids.

This clonotype came up many times. The chain recombines TRBV28 with TRBJ2-2; 7 bases align to TRBD2. The CDR3 totals 18 residues. Germline V gene sequence: CDR1 MDHEN, CDR2 SYDVKM. Germline trimming cut 5 bases from V and 6 bases from J; bases unmatched to any gene: 18. The CDR3 DNA sequence: TGTGCCAGCAGTCGAACGGGATCCTGGGCGGGGGTGGCCGGGGAGCTGTTTTTT. It codes for CASSRTGSWAGVAGELFF.

This clonotype appeared many times. This chain connects TRBV28 to TRBJ1-1; D is possibly TRBD1 (5 bases). The V gene lost 3 bases and the J gene lost 5 bases, with 13 bases spanning the gap. The CDR3 covers 14 residues. CDR1 and CDR2 (germline): MDHEN, SYDVKM. CDR3 residues: CASSLGGTWTEAFF. The CDR3 bases are TGTGCCAGCAGTTTGGGGGGAACTTGGACTGAAGCTTTCTTT.

This clonotype was seen many times. V is TRBV27 and J is TRBJ2-1; D gene uncertain. The CDR3 runs to 14 residues. Germline loops: CDR1 MNHEY, CDR2 SMNVEV (reference sequence). V was trimmed by 3 bases and J by 4 bases, leaving 10 bases between them. The CDR3 protein is CASSLTSGYNEQFF. CDR3 bases: TGTGCCAGCAGTTTGACTTCTGGTTACAATGAGCAGTTCTTC.

The sample holds many counts of this clonotype. V and J are TRBV6-1 and TRBJ1-1, with a tentative D call TRBD1 (5 bases). Trimming took off 4 bases at V and 1 base at J, with 13 bases between the two ends. Germline V CDR1 and CDR2: MNHNS, SASEGT. The CDR3 covers 15 residues. The CDR3 protein is CASSASGRRNTEAFF. In DNA form, the CDR3 reads TGTGCCAGCAGTGCATCGGGGCGGCGGAACACTGAAGCTTTCTTT.

This clonotype was detected many times. The chain is built from TRBV7-9 and TRBJ2-1, with 10 bases aligning to TRBD2. Germline CDR1 SEHNR, CDR2 FQNEAQ (reference sequence). The CDR3 runs 16 residues. V lost 0 bases and J lost 6; bases outside the gene matches: 5. The CDR3 nucleotides read TGTGCCAGCAGCTTAGCCGGGAGACTAGCGGGCAATGAGCAGTTCTTC. Translating it yields CASSLAGRLAGNEQFF.

This clonotype was counted many times. This sequence joins TRBV28 and TRBJ2-7; the D gene is possibly TRBD2 (5 bases). Germline-derived CDR1 and CDR2 are MDHEN and SYDVKM. The length of the CDR3 is 13 residues. V lost 2 bases and J 5 bases, leaving 10 bases between the germline ends. CDR3 region: CASSLAGFNEQYF. DNA of the CDR3: TGTGCCAGCAGTTTAGCGGGCTTTAACGAGCAGTACTTC.

This clonotype occurred a few times. The rearrangement joins TRBV2 to TRBJ2-2; the D is unclear. Germline V gene lookup returns CDR1 SNHLY and CDR2 FYNNEI. With 7 bases removed from V and 3 bases from J, the gap between germline ends came to 9 bases. This CDR3 comprises 13 residues. This CDR3 is CASKEWDTGELFF. In DNA, the CDR3 is TGTGCCAGCAAGGAGTGGGACACCGGGGAGCTGTTTTTT.

This clonotype came up many times. The V and J genes are TRBV12-3 or TRBV12-4 and TRBJ1-2; D possibly corresponds to TRBD1 (5 bases). Trimming took off 5 bases at V and 8 bases at J, with 15 bases between the two ends. This CDR3 contains 13 residues. The CDR3: CASSPGTARGYTF. The CDR3 DNA follows: TGTGCCAGCAGTCCAGGGACGGCGCGGGGCTACACCTTC.

V usage is TRBV5-1 and J usage is TRBJ1-5; D gene unclear. Germline CDR1 reads SGHRS; CDR2 reads YFSETQ. The CDR3 runs 15 residues. Trimming shortened V by 0 bases and J by 4 bases, and 11 bases separated the two germline ends. CDR3 DNA: TGCGCCAGCAGCTTGGCGGGGTTGAGGAATCAGCCCCAGCATTTT. Protein: CASSLAGLRNQPQHF.

The chain joins TRBV18 to TRBJ2-5; D not resolved. Trimming took off 2 bases at V and 3 bases at J, with 13 bases between the two ends. The CDR3 has 15 amino acids. The germline CDR1 and CDR2 sequences are KGHSH and LQKENI. The CDR3 nucleotides read TGTGCCAGCTCACCAGGACCGGCCAGAAAAGAGACCCAGTACTTC. It specifies CASSPGPARKETQYF.

This clonotype was observed many times. The chain has TRBV3-1 and TRBJ2-7; 14 bases align to TRBD2. The CDR3 consists of 16 residues. Trimming took 4 bases from V and 7 from J; bases not matched to a gene: 9. The V gene's germline CDR1 is LGHDT and CDR2 YNNKEL (reference sequence). The CDR3 region is CASSPQGLAGVGEQYF. The CDR3 DNA follows: TGTGCCAGCAGCCCTCAGGGACTAGCGGGAGTAGGAGAGCAGTACTTC.

Comments on this clonotype: This sequence may be a read error, since a much larger clone differs from it by one base. This chain uses TRBV25-1 with TRBJ2-7; weak D call: TRBD2 (5 bases). This CDR3 spans 14 amino acids. Between the trimmed V and J ends, which lost 4 bases and 2 bases, there was a span of 12 bases. Germline loops: CDR1 MGHDK, CDR2 SYGVNS. This chain's CDR3 is CASSGERRTYEQYF. The CDR3 nucleotides read TGTGCCAGCAGTGGAGAGCGGCGAACCTACGAGCAGTACTTC.

The V and J genes are TRBV2 and TRBJ2-2; a possible D gene is TRBD2 (5 bases). Per germline, CDR1 SNHLY and CDR2 FYNNEI. Trimming removed 2 bases at V and 0 bases at J, with 10 bases between. This CDR3 spans 16 amino acids. The CDR3 reads CASSEIWTANTGELFF. CDR3 sequence (DNA): TGTGCCAGCAGTGAAATCTGGACTGCGAACACCGGGGAGCTGTTTTTT.

This clonotype was recorded many times. The chain has TRBV27 and TRBJ1-2, with D possibly being TRBD1 (6 bases). V lost 1 base to trimming and J lost 4 bases, with 13 bases between them. Germline V gene lookup returns CDR1 MNHEY and CDR2 SMNVEV (reference sequence). This CDR3 is built from 15 residues. The CDR3 region is CASSLFYGTIYGYTF. The CDR3 bases are TGTGCCAGCAGTTTATTTTACGGGACAATCTATGGCTACACCTTC.

This clonotype was picked up a small number of times. The chain carries TRBV25-1 and TRBJ2-1, with 7 bases fitting TRBD2. The trim removed 3 bases at V and 1 base at J, leaving 6 bases unmatched. The CDR3 spans 16 residues. From germline, CDR1 is MGHDK and CDR2 SYGVNS. The CDR3 coding sequence is TGTGCCAGCAGTGAGCCCAGCGGGGATTCCTACAATGAGCAGTTCTTC. Translated, it gives CASSEPSGDSYNEQFF.

This clonotype came up many times. The rearrangement links TRBV7-2 to TRBJ2-1; unclear D gene. Looked up from germline, CDR1 is SGHTA and CDR2 is FQGNSA. The CDR3 sequence is 14 residues long. The germline V and J ends were trimmed by 2 bases and 7 bases, with 12 bases remaining between them. In nucleotides, the CDR3 is TGTGCCAGCAGCTTACTCATAGGAAAGAATGAGCAGTTCTTC. Translation gives CASSLLIGKNEQFF.

Many counts were recorded for this clonotype. J is TRBJ2-3 and V is TRBV7-2; the D gene is possibly TRBD2 (6 bases). Germline V gene sequence: CDR1 SGHTA, CDR2 FQGNSA. The CDR3 covers 17 residues. V was clipped by 2 bases and J by 4 bases, with 19 bases between them. The CDR3 coding sequence is TGTGCCAGCAGCTTACGTCGGCGGGAATATGTCGCAGATACGCAGTATTTT. This encodes CASSLRRREYVADTQYF. Looking up the rest from reference TRBV7-2 and TRBJ2-3 gives the full variable domain: GAGVSQSPSNKVTEKGKDVELRCDPISGHTALYWYRQSLGQGLEFLIYFQGNSAPDKSGLPSDRFSAERTGGSVSTLTIQRTQQEDSAVYLCASSLRRREYVADTQYFGPGTRLTVL.

This sequence joins TRBV27 and TRBJ2-4; maybe TRBD2 (5 bases). Trimming took off 3 bases at V and 0 bases at J, with 9 bases between the two ends. Germline V gene sequence: CDR1 MNHEY, CDR2 SMNVEV (reference sequence). The CDR3 consists of 15 residues. The CDR3 sequence: CASSFARGAKNIQYF. As DNA, the CDR3 is TGTGCCAGCAGTTTCGCCCGGGGAGCCAAAAACATTCAGTACTTC.

This chain uses TRBV11-1 with TRBJ2-2, with TRBD2 matching over 9 bases. Per the germline V gene, CDR1 is SGHAT and CDR2 is FQDESV (reference sequence). V shed 5 bases, J shed 4 bases, and the junction held 14 bases outside the gene matches. The CDR3 totals 18 residues. CDR3 protein: CASSPTPPLAGRTGELFF. The CDR3 nucleotides are TGTGCCAGCAGCCCAACACCCCCCCTAGCGGGACGCACCGGGGAGCTGTTTTTT. The variable domain in full, completed from reference TRBV11-1 and TRBJ2-2, reads EAEVAQSPRYKITEKSQAVAFWCDPISGHATLYWYRQILGQGPELLVQFQDESVVDDSQLPKDRFSAERLKGVDSTLKIQPAELGDSAMYLCASSPTPPLAGRTGELFFGEGSRLTVL.

The chain employs TRBV6-1 and TRBJ2-3; D possibly corresponds to TRBD2 (6 bases). The CDR3 length is 16 residues. Germline CDR1 MNHNS, CDR2 SASEGT. Trimming removed 6 bases from V and 2 bases from J, with 18 bases in between. The CDR3 reads CASSARVADYTDTQYF. CDR3 nucleotides: TGTGCCAGCAGCGCTCGGGTAGCGGATTACACAGATACGCAGTATTTT.